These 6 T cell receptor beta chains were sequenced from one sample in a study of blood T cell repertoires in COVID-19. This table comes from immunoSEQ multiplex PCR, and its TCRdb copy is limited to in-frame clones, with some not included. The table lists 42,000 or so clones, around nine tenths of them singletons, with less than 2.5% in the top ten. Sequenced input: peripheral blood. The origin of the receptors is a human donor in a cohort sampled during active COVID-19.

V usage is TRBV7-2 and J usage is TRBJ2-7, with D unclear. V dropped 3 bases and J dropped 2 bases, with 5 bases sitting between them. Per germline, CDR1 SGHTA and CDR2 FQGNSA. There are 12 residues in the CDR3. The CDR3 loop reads CASSFSAYEQYF. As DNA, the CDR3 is TGTGCCAGCAGCTTTTCTGCCTACGAGCAGTACTTC.

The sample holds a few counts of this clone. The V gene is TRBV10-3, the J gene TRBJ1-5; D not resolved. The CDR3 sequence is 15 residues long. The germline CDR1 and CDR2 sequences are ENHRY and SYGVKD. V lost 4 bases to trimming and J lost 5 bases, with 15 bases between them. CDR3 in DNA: TGTGCCATCAGTGCGACCCGGGAACAGTATCAGCCCCAGCATTTT. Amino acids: CAISATREQYQPQHF.

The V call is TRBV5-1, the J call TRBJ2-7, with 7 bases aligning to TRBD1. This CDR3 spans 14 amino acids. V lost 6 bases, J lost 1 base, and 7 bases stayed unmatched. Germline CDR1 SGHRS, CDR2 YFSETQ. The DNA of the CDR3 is TGCGCCAGCACCCCGGGGACAGATTCCTACGAGCAGTACTTC. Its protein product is CASTPGTDSYEQYF.

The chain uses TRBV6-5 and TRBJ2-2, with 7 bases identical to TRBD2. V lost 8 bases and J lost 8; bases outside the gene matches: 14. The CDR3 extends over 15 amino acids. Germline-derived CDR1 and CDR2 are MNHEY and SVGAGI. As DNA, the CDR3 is TGTGCCAGCCGTCCCCGACTAGCAATCTCTGGGGAGCTGTTTTTT. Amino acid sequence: CASRPRLAISGELFF.

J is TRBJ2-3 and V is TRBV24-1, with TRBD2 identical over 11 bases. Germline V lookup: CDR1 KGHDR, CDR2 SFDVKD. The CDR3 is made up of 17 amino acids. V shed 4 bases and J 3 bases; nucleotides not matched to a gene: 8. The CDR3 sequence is CATSDQLSGGATDTQYF. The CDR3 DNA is TGTGCCACCAGTGACCAACTTAGCGGGGGGGCAACAGATACGCAGTATTTT.

The CDR3 DNA is TGCGCCAGCAGCTTGGCCGGGAAAAACGAGCAGTACTTC. Protein sequence: CASSLAGKNEQYF. J is TRBJ2-7 and V is TRBV5-1; D may be TRBD2 (5 bases). Germline CDR1 and CDR2: SGHRS and YFSETQ. Trimming removed 0 bases at V and 5 bases at J, with 9 bases between. The CDR3 loop spans 13 amino acids.